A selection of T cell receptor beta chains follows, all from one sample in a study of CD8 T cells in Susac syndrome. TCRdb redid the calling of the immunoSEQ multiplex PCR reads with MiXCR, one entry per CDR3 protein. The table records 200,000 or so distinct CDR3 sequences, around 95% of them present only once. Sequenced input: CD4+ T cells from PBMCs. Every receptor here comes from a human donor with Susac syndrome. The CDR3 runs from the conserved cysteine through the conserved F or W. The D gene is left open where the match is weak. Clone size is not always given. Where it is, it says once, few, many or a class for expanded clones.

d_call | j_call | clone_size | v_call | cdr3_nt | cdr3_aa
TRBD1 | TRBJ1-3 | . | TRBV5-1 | TGCGCCAGCAGCCCTTACAGGGGGCCTGGAAACACCATATATTTT | CASSPYRGPGNTIYF
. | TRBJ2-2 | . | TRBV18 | TGTGCCAGCTCACCGACCGGGGCTAGGGACACCGGGGAGCTGTTTTTT | CASSPTGARDTGELFF
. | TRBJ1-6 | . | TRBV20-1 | TGCAGTGCTAGAGTCGGGGGGTTATCCTATAATTCACCCCTCCACTTT | CSARVGGLSYNSPLHF
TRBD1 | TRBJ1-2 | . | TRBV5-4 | TGTGCCAGCAGCTTTACCGGGACAGCTAACTATGGCTACACCTTC | CASSFTGTANYGYTF
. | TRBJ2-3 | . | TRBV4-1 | TGCGCCAGCAGCCAAGAGCCAGCCCCAGCGCAGTATTTT | CASSQEPAPAQYF
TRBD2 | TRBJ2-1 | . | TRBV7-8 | TGTGCCAGCAGCTCCCGACTAGCGGGGTGGGAAGAGCAGTTCTTC | CASSSRLAGWEEQFF
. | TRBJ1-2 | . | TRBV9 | TGTGCCAGCAGCGCCCCCGGACGCTATCCTAACTATGGCTACACCTTC | CASSAPGRYPNYGYTF
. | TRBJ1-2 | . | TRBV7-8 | TGTGCCAGCAGCTTAGGAGGGGGTCTTGGCTACACCTTC | CASSLGGGLGYTF
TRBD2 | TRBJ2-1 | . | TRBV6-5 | TGTGCCAGCCTAGCGGGGGGTTCGAACCACAATGAGCAGTTCTTC | CASLAGGSNHNEQFF
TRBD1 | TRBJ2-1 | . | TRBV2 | TGTGCCAGCAGTGAGGAGGGACAGGGGTACAATGAGCAGTTCTTC | CASSEEGQGYNEQFF
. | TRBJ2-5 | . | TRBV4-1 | TGCGCCAGCAGCCAAGATAGCCAGACCCAGTACTTC | CASSQDSQTQYF
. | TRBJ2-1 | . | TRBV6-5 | TGTGCCAGCAGTTACGTCCGGGGGTTGGGCTACAATGAGCAGTTCTTC | CASSYVRGLGYNEQFF
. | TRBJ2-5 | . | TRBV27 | TGTGCCAGCAGTTTAACTAGCAGGGCCCGCAAGTACTTC | CASSLTSRARKYF
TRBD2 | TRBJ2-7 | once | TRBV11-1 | TGTGCCAGCAGCCCGAGCGGGGGTATTTACGAGCAGTACTTC | CASSPSGGIYEQYF
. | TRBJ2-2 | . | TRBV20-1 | TGCAGTGCCCAGAGGACCGGGAACACCGGGGAGCTGTTTTTT | CSAQRTGNTGELFF
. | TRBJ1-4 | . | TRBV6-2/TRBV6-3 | TGTGCCAGCCGCGGGCAACAGAATGAAAAACTGTTTTTT | CASRGQQNEKLFF
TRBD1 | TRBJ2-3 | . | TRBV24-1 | TGTGCCACCAGTGACCGGGACAGAAACACAGATACGCAGTATTTT | CATSDRDRNTDTQYF
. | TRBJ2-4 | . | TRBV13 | TGTGCCAGCAGCTTAGGCCTAGATCCGGGGATATCGGACATTCAGTACTTC | CASSLGLDPGISDIQYF
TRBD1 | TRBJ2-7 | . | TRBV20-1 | TGCAGTGCTATCGACAGGGGGCTAGGGTACGAGCAGTACTTC | CSAIDRGLGYEQYF
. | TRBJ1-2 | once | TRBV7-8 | TGTGCCAGCAGCTTAGCTTCTTCTAACTATGGCTACACCTTC | CASSLASSNYGYTF
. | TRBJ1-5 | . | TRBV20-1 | TGCAGTGCTAGAGTTTCACAGGGACTAAATCAGCCCCAGCATTTT | CSARVSQGLNQPQHF
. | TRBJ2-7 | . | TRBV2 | TGTGCCAGCAGGACTGACAGGAGATTATCCGAGCAGTACTTC | CASRTDRRLSEQYF
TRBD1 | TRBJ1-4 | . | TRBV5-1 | TGCGCCAGCAGCCTTTCCGGACAGGGGTGGGATGAAAAACTGTTTTTT | CASSLSGQGWDEKLFF
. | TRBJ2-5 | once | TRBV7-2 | TGTGCCAGCAGCTTGGGGGGGGGCCACCAAGAGACCCAGTACTTC | CASSLGGGHQETQYF
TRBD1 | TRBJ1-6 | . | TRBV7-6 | TGTGCCAGCAGCTTAGCGAGGGGACAGGGATCTTCACCCCTCCACTTT | CASSLARGQGSSPLHF
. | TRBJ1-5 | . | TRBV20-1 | TGCAGTGCTAGGGGAAATTATGAACAGCCCCAGCATTTT | CSARGNYEQPQHF
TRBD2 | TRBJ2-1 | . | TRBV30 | TGTGCCTGGAGTGTAGGGCTAGCGGGGGTCCGTGAGCAGTTCTTC | CAWSVGLAGVREQFF
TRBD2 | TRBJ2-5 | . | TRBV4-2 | TGTGCCAGCAGCCTTAATAGCGGGGGGGCTCAAGAGACCCAGTACTTC | CASSLNSGGAQETQYF
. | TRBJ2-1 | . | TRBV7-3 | TGTGCCAGCAGCTCCTACATCAGCTACGAGCAGTTCTTC | CASSSYISYEQFF
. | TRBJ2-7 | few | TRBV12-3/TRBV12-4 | TGTGCCAGCAGTAACGGCTACGAGCAGTACTTC | CASSNGYEQYF
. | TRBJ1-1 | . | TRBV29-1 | TGCAGCGTTGAATCGCAGGGGCACACTGAAGCTTTCTTT | CSVESQGHTEAFF
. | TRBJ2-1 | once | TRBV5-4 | TGTGCCAGCAGCTTGGCCAGGGCGGGTGAGCAGTTCTTC | CASSLARAGEQFF
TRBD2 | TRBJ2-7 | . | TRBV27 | TGTGCCAGCAGATTTAGGACTAGCGGGGGGCTTTACACTTACGAGCAGTACTTC | CASRFRTSGGLYTYEQYF
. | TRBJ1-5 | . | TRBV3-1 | TGTGCCAGCAGCCAAGATGCCAGGAGCAATCAGCCCCAGCATTTT | CASSQDARSNQPQHF
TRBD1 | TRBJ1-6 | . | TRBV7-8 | TGTGCCAGCAGCTTAGCCGACAGGGGACGTTCACCCCTCCACTTT | CASSLADRGRSPLHF
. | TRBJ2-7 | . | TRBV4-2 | TGTGCCAGCAGATTAACCGGGACACACCGCGGCGAGCAGTACTTC | CASRLTGTHRGEQYF
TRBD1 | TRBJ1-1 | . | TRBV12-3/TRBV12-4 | TGTGCCAGCAGTCCCGGGACAGGGGGGGGCATGAACACTGAAGCTTTCTTT | CASSPGTGGGMNTEAFF
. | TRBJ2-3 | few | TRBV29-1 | TGCAGCGTTGTGCGGGGAACAGATACGCAGTATTTT | CSVVRGTDTQYF
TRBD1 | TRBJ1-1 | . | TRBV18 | TGTGCCAGCTCAGCATACTGGTCCGGGACAGGGATCACTGAAGCTTTCTTT | CASSAYWSGTGITEAFF
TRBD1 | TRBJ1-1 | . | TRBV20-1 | TGCAGTGCTCACCGGACAGGGGGCGGTTTCGCTGAAGCTTTCTTT | CSAHRTGGGFAEAFF
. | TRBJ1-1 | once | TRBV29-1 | TGCAGCGTTTCTGGTCCCGGGCCCCCTGAAGCTTTCTTT | CSVSGPGPPEAFF
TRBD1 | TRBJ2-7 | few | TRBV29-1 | TGCAGCGTCGACAGGGGATACGAGCAGTACTTC | CSVDRGYEQYF
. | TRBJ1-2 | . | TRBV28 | TGTGCCAGCAGTTTACCCCAAGCGGTCTATGGCTACACCTTC | CASSLPQAVYGYTF